What follows are 9 T cell receptor beta chains derived from one specimen sequenced in a study of cytomegalovirus exposure and HLA in healthy donors. PCR involved 60 Vbeta and 13 Jbeta primers. TCRdb's table, derived via immunoSEQ multiplex PCR, lists solely in-frame clones and lacks some. This table has about 150,000 clones, about 80% appearing once. Sequencing used PBMCs. The source of these receptors is a woman in her 30s in good health and CMV-seropositive.

Regarding this clone: The sample contains more than one DNA sequence encoding this CDR3. This chain joins TRBV5-1 and TRBJ2-3; 8 bases map to TRBD2. CDR3 size: 16 residues. The ends lost 0 bases at V and 0 bases at J; junction bases unmatched: 3. Germline CDR1 and CDR2: SGHRS and YFSETQ. This chain's CDR3 is CASSLGLAGSTDTQYF. The DNA for the CDR3 is TGCGCCAGCAGCTTGGGATTAGCGGGAAGCACAGATACGCAGTATTTT.

This clone appeared once. V and J are TRBV5-1 and TRBJ2-3, with 13 nucleotides matching TRBD2. The germline V gene encodes CDR1 SGHRS and CDR2 YFSETQ. There are 16 residues in the CDR3. Trimming cost V 4 bases and J 3 bases; bases outside gene matches: 5. The CDR3 DNA follows: TGCGCCAGCAGCCCGGAGGGACTAGCGGGAACAGATACGCAGTATTTT. Translated: CASSPEGLAGTDTQYF.

This chain connects TRBV28 to TRBJ1-1; the D is unclear. The CDR3 covers 17 residues. Trimming stripped 5 bases from V and 0 bases from J, with 19 bases between. The germline V gene encodes CDR1 MDHEN and CDR2 SYDVKM. For the CDR3, the DNA is TGTGCCAGCAGTCCTTCGGGCCGGAGGTGGATGAACACTGAAGCTTTCTTT. Translation: CASSPSGRRWMNTEAFF.

The chain combines TRBV14 with TRBJ1-1, with D maybe TRBD1 (6 bases). The V end was cut by 4 bases, the J end by 7 bases, with 10 bases between. The CDR3 is 12 residues long. CDR1 and CDR2 from the germline V gene are SGHDN and FVKESK. CDR3 DNA: TGTGCCAGCAGCCTAACAGGGCTTGAAGCTTTCTTT. It codes for CASSLTGLEAFF.

The genes are TRBV28 and TRBJ1-2; 7 bases line up with TRBD1. The CDR3 sequence is 14 residues long. With V trimmed by 7 bases and J by 4 bases, 9 bases remained unmatched. Germline V gene data show CDR1 as MDHEN and CDR2 as SYDVKM. The CDR3 is CASIADRVRYGYTF. The CDR3 DNA reads as TGTGCCAGCATCGCCGACAGGGTTCGCTATGGCTACACCTTC.

This chain joins TRBV7-9 and TRBJ2-3, with 9 bases fitting TRBD1. The CDR3 has 15 residues. Germline CDR1 reads SEHNR; CDR2 reads FQNEAQ (reference sequence). Losses at the gene ends were 5 bases for V and 6 bases for J; bases not matched to a gene: 9. DNA of the CDR3: TGTGCCAGCAGCCAATCCCCCGGGACAGGGGATACGCAGTATTTT. This translates into CASSQSPGTGDTQYF. The full variable domain, rest sourced from reference TRBV7-9 and TRBJ2-3, is DTGVSQNPRHKITKRGQNVTFRCDPISEHNRLYWYRQTLGQGPEFLTYFQNEAQLEKSRLLSDRFSAERPKGSFSTLEIQRTEQGDSAMYLCASSQSPGTGDTQYFGPGTRLTVL.

V gene TRBV9 combines with J gene TRBJ2-5, with 11 positions matching TRBD2. CDR3 length: 14 amino acids. V shed 2 bases and J 4 bases; nucleotides not matched to a gene: 1. Germline-derived CDR1 and CDR2 are SGDLS and YYNGEE. The CDR3 region is CASSVTSGVETQYF. The CDR3 DNA is TGTGCCAGCAGCGTGACTAGCGGGGTAGAGACCCAGTACTTC.

The J gene is TRBJ2-1, the V gene TRBV10-2; TRBD2 matches 8 bases. From germline, CDR1 is WSHSY and CDR2 SAAADI. The CDR3 loop spans 11 amino acids. Unmatched junction bases numbered 1, after V lost 3 bases and J lost 12 bases. The CDR3 spells CASSDAGGQFF. The CDR3 DNA reads TGCGCCAGCAGTGACGCGGGAGGGCAGTTCTTC.

The chain couples TRBV25-1 to TRBJ2-5; no reliable D call. CDR3 length: 13 residues. V lost 5 bases and J lost 5, with 12 bases in between. Germline loops: CDR1 MGHDK, CDR2 SYGVNS. Here the CDR3 reads CASSHYLLETQYF. The CDR3 nucleotides are TGTGCCAGCAGTCACTACCTCTTGGAGACCCAGTACTTC.